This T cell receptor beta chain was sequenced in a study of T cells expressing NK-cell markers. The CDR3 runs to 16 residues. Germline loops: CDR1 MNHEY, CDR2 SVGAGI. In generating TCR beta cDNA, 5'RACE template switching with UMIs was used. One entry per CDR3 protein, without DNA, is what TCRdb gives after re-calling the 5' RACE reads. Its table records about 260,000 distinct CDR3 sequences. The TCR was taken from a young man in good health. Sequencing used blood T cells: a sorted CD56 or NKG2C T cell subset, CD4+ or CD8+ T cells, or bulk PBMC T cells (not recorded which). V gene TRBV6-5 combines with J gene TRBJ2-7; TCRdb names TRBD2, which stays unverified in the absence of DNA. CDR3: CASRRFQRGSTYEQYF.